What follows are 28 T cell receptor beta chains derived from one specimen sequenced in a study of blood T cell repertoires in COVID-19. The table came from immunoSEQ multiplex PCR; TCRdb's copy has only in-frame clones and leaves some out. The table lists 90,000 or so clones, over 75% of them singletons. Material for sequencing was peripheral blood. These receptors came from a man at least 80 years old with acute or convalescent COVID-19.

The rearrangement joins TRBV13 to TRBJ1-2; D not certain. CDR1 and CDR2 from the germline V gene are PRHDT and FYEKMQ (reference sequence). CDR3 size: 13 residues. Trimming stripped 0 bases from V and 4 bases from J, with 6 bases between. CDR3 in DNA: TGTGCCAGCAGCTTAGGGGCAGGCTATGGCTACACCTTC. It encodes CASSLGAGYGYTF.

Here the CDR3 reads CASTPPGSYEQYF. The CDR3 DNA reads as TGCGCCAGCACCCCTCCAGGGTCCTACGAGCAGTACTTC. This rearrangement joins TRBV5-1 to TRBJ2-7, with D tentatively TRBD1 (5 bases). Germline V gene sequence: CDR1 SGHRS, CDR2 YFSETQ. The CDR3 is 13 residues long. With 6 bases removed from V and 1 base from J, the gap between germline ends came to 11 bases.

The rearrangement uses TRBV11-3 and TRBJ2-5; possibly TRBD2 for D (5 bases). The CDR3 has 15 residues. Germline CDR1 is SGHNT and CDR2 is YENEEA. Trimming removed 1 base from V and 3 bases from J, with 12 bases in between. The CDR3 region is CASSLGLEEKETQYF. CDR3 nucleotide sequence: TGTGCCAGCAGCTTAGGATTGGAGGAGAAAGAGACCCAGTACTTC.

The chain recombines TRBV19 with TRBJ1-5; 8 bases agree with TRBD1. CDR1 and CDR2 (germline): LNHDA, SQIVND (reference sequence). V was pared by 5 bases and J by 0 bases, with 6 bases of the junction left unmatched. The CDR3 spans 16 residues. Written as DNA, the CDR3 is TGTGCCAGTAGTCCGGCCACAGGGGGTAGCAATCAGCCCCAGCATTTT. It translates to CASSPATGGSNQPQHF. The full variable domain, in which reference TRBV19 and TRBJ1-5 provide the parts outside the CDR3, is DGGITQSPKYLFRKEGQNVTLSCEQNLNHDAMYWYRQDPGQGLRLIYYSQIVNDFQKGDIAEGYSVSREKKESFPLTVTSAQKNPTAFYLCASSPATGGSNQPQHFGDGTRLSIL.

The chain links TRBV4-1 to TRBJ2-1; 8 positions match TRBD2. Germline CDR1 is MGHRA and CDR2 is YSYEKL. The CDR3 has 15 amino acids. J was trimmed by 9 bases and V by 5 bases; bases with no gene match: 12. This chain's CDR3 is CASSLTGLVGGEQFF. The CDR3 nucleotides are TGCGCCAGCAGCTTAACGGGACTAGTCGGTGGTGAGCAGTTCTTC.

The chain carries TRBV28 and TRBJ1-5; 8 nucleotides align to TRBD1. The CDR3 sequence is 16 residues long. Losses at the gene ends were 3 bases for V and 6 bases for J; bases not matched to a gene: 10. The V gene's germline CDR1 is MDHEN and CDR2 SYDVKM. The CDR3 here is CASSFFPGGVSQPQHF. The CDR3 DNA sequence: TGTGCCAGCAGTTTTTTCCCAGGGGGCGTAAGTCAGCCCCAGCATTTT.

CDR3 bases: TGTGCTAGTGGTCCGGGACAGGGAACAGCTGGAAACACCATATATTTT. This gives the protein CASGPGQGTAGNTIYF. The V call is TRBV12-5, the J call TRBJ1-3; 9 bases line up with TRBD1. Germline V gene lookup returns CDR1 LGHNT and CDR2 FRNRAP. The CDR3 has 16 amino acids. With V trimmed by 5 bases and J by 2 bases, 7 bases remained unmatched.

This clone was observed once. J is TRBJ2-1 and V is TRBV6-4, with no clear D. V lost 3 bases to trimming and J lost 6 bases, with 12 bases between them. CDR1 is MRHNA and CDR2 is SNTAGT in the germline V gene. CDR3 length: 14 residues. CDR3 loop: CASSEPGKSNEQFF. The CDR3 DNA reads as TGTGCCAGCAGTGAACCGGGTAAATCCAATGAGCAGTTCTTC.

The table lists this clone with a count of one. The chain joins TRBV9 to TRBJ2-3; D unresolved. Trimming took 0 bases from V and 3 from J, leaving 14 bases between them. Germline lookup yields CDR1 SGDLS and CDR2 YYNGEE. This CDR3 is built from 16 residues. CDR3 in amino acids: CASSVDHAQTTDTQYF. CDR3 sequence (DNA): TGTGCCAGCAGCGTAGATCACGCGCAGACTACAGATACGCAGTATTTT.

Only one count was recorded for this clone. The chain couples TRBV29-1 to TRBJ1-1; unclear D gene. V was cut by 5 bases and J by 7 bases, with 17 bases left in between. Germline CDR1 reads SQVTM; CDR2 reads ANQGSEA. This CDR3 comprises 13 residues. CDR3 DNA: TGCAGCGTTCAAGGGAGCAAAGGTAATGAAGCTTTCTTT. This encodes CSVQGSKGNEAFF.

V and J are TRBV29-1 and TRBJ2-1; 9 positions agree with TRBD2. Germline CDR1 and CDR2: SQVTM and ANQGSEA. The CDR3 contains 16 residues. V lost 1 base to trimming and J lost 6 bases; unmatched junction nucleotides: 10. CDR3 in DNA: TGCAGCGTTGAAGGAGGTGAGACTAGCGGACTCAATGAGCAGTTCTTC. Its translation: CSVEGGETSGLNEQFF.

The V gene is TRBV19, the J gene TRBJ1-5, with D possibly TRBD1 on 5 matching bases. The CDR3 contains 17 residues. Germline CDR1 LNHDA, CDR2 SQIVND (reference sequence). Trimming removed 5 bases at V and 0 bases at J, with 17 bases between. The CDR3 bases are TGTGCCAGTAGTTTTCTCTTGGGGGGAAATAGCAATCAGCCCCAGCATTTT. Translation: CASSFLLGGNSNQPQHF. The whole variable domain, filled in from reference TRBV19 and TRBJ1-5, reads DGGITQSPKYLFRKEGQNVTLSCEQNLNHDAMYWYRQDPGQGLRLIYYSQIVNDFQKGDIAEGYSVSREKKESFPLTVTSAQKNPTAFYLCASSFLLGGNSNQPQHFGDGTRLSIL.

CDR3 residues: CASSLGGTSGDIQYF. Written as DNA, the CDR3 is TGTGCCAGCAGCTTAGGAGGGACTAGCGGGGACATTCAGTACTTC. The chain recombines TRBV7-2 with TRBJ2-4, with TRBD2 matching 13 bases. The CDR3 totals 15 residues. After removal of 1 base from V and 8 bases from J, the junction contained 2 bases not matched to a gene. Germline V CDR1 and CDR2: SGHTA, FQGNSA.

The rearrangement uses TRBV18 and TRBJ1-1; D possibly corresponds to TRBD1 (6 bases). V gave up 6 bases and J gave up 1 base, with 15 bases separating them. Germline V gives CDR1 KGHSH, CDR2 LQKENI. The CDR3 spans 15 residues. CDR3 bases: TGTGCCAGCTCCCAAGGGGCGGGGGCGAACACTGAAGCTTTCTTT. This codes for CASSQGAGANTEAFF.

This chain uses TRBV2 with TRBJ1-6, with a possible D match to TRBD1 (5 bases). V shed 5 bases and J shed 6 bases, with 11 bases lying between them. Germline lookup yields CDR1 SNHLY and CDR2 FYNNEI. The CDR3 has 14 residues. The CDR3: CASSFGQVNSPLHF. The CDR3 DNA follows: TGTGCCAGCAGTTTCGGACAAGTTAATTCACCCCTCCACTTT. The full variable domain, in which reference TRBV2 and TRBJ1-6 provide the parts outside the CDR3, is EPEVTQTPSHQVTQMGQEVILRCVPISNHLYFYWYRQILGQKVEFLVSFYNNEISEKSEIFDDQFSVERPDGSNFTLKIRSTKLEDSAMYFCASSFGQVNSPLHFGNGTRLTVT.

This clone was detected once. The V call is TRBV7-2, the J call TRBJ2-3; TRBD2 might be the D (5 bases). Germline loops: CDR1 SGHTA, CDR2 FQGNSA. The CDR3 runs 15 residues. V lost 3 bases to trimming and J lost 6 bases, with 16 bases between them. The CDR3 sequence is CASSFAGLGEDTQYF. The DNA of the CDR3 is TGTGCCAGCAGCTTCGCCGGGCTCGGGGAGGATACGCAGTATTTT.

The V call is TRBV19, the J call TRBJ1-5; TRBD1 aligns across 7 bases. The CDR3 extends over 14 amino acids. Germline V gene sequence: CDR1 LNHDA, CDR2 SQIVND (reference sequence). J lost 3 bases, V lost 9 bases, and 8 bases had no gene match. CDR3 DNA: TGTGCCAGCGGGACAGCTAAGGTCAATCAGCCCCAGCATTTT. Translating it yields CASGTAKVNQPQHF.

CDR3 loop: CASSPTYLAQNIQYF. As DNA, the CDR3 is TGTGCCAGCAGCCCGACTTACCTTGCCCAAAACATTCAGTACTTC. This chain joins TRBV7-3 and TRBJ2-4; the D is unclear. CDR1 SGHTA and CDR2 FQGTGA come from the germline V gene. Trimming removed 5 bases at V and 5 bases at J, with 16 bases between. The CDR3 is 15 amino acids.

The chain carries TRBV27 and TRBJ2-2; 8 bases line up with TRBD2. CDR1 is MNHEY and CDR2 is SMNVEV in the germline V gene (reference sequence). The CDR3 extends over 16 amino acids. Germline trimming cut 3 bases from V and 5 bases from J; bases unmatched to any gene: 8. The CDR3 loop reads CASSFGREALTGELFF. The CDR3 coding sequence is TGTGCCAGCAGTTTCGGGCGGGAGGCGCTTACCGGGGAGCTGTTTTTT.

V and J are TRBV10-3 and TRBJ2-1; TRBD1 might be the D (6 bases). Per the germline V gene, CDR1 is ENHRY and CDR2 is SYGVKD. The CDR3 contains 14 residues. V was shortened by 7 bases and J by 7 bases, with 17 bases between the two germline ends. The CDR3 region has the DNA TGTGCCATCACCCGGGACAATGGGAAAAATGAGCAGTTCTTC. This translates into CAITRDNGKNEQFF.

This chain links TRBV5-1 with TRBJ1-4, with TRBD1 matching 11 bases. This CDR3 region has 16 residues. CDR1 and CDR2 from the germline V gene are SGHRS and YFSETQ. With V trimmed by 1 base and J by 5 bases, 4 bases remained unmatched. The CDR3 loop reads CASSLMGQGDNEKLFF. The CDR3 DNA sequence: TGCGCCAGCAGCTTGATGGGACAGGGGGACAATGAAAAACTGTTTTTT.

This clone was seen a few times. The chain couples TRBV3-1 (or the pseudogene TRBV3-2) to TRBJ1-4, with 9 bases lining up with TRBD1. Per germline, CDR1 LGHDT and CDR2 YNNKEL (reference sequence). The CDR3 contains 17 residues. The trim removed 3 bases at V and 8 bases at J, leaving 13 bases unmatched. CDR3 sequence reads: CASSQKNDRGIYEKLFF. The CDR3, as DNA: TGTGCCAGCAGCCAGAAGAACGACAGGGGGATTTACGAAAAACTGTTTTTT.

This chain connects TRBV7-9 to TRBJ1-2, with a possible D match to TRBD1 (5 bases). CDR1 and CDR2 from the germline V gene are SEHNR and FQNEAQ (reference sequence). This CDR3 comprises 17 residues. Trimming took 5 bases from V and 4 from J, leaving 23 bases between them. CDR3 sequence reads: CASSPRTGQGPTYGYTF. For the CDR3, the DNA is TGTGCCAGCAGCCCTCGGACCGGGCAGGGCCCTACCTATGGCTACACCTTC.

This clone was observed once. V and J are TRBV5-6 and TRBJ1-2; 8 nucleotides align to TRBD1. Germline V gene sequence: CDR1 SGHDT, CDR2 YYEEEE. This CDR3 is 15 amino acids long. Trimming cost V 2 bases and J 4 bases; bases outside gene matches: 7. CDR3 protein: CASSFRDRTLYGYTF. In DNA, the CDR3 is TGTGCCAGCAGCTTCCGGGACAGGACACTCTATGGCTACACCTTC.

The rearrangement joins TRBV7-8 to TRBJ2-5, with 7 positions matching TRBD1. The CDR3 has 14 residues. J was trimmed by 4 bases and V by 5 bases; bases with no gene match: 7. The germline V gene has CDR1 SGHVS and CDR2 FQNEAQ. CDR3 sequence: CASSQTGTGETQYF. The CDR3 DNA follows: TGTGCCAGCAGCCAGACAGGGACGGGAGAGACCCAGTACTTC.

This chain joins TRBV28 and TRBJ2-7; 11 positions match TRBD2. Per the germline V gene, CDR1 is MDHEN and CDR2 is SYDVKM. V shed 6 bases, J shed 6 bases, and the junction held 7 bases outside the gene matches. This CDR3 is built from 14 residues. CDR3 residues: CASSPLLAGAEQYF. The CDR3 nucleotides are TGTGCCAGCAGCCCTCTACTAGCGGGAGCCGAGCAGTACTTC.

V usage is TRBV11-3 and J usage is TRBJ2-1; 9 bases fit TRBD1. The CDR3 covers 15 residues. With 6 bases clipped from V and 8 bases from J, the junction kept 11 bases outside the gene matches. Germline lookup yields CDR1 SGHNT and CDR2 YENEEA. The chain's CDR3 is CASSQQGTGTDEQFF. CDR3 nucleotide sequence: TGTGCCAGCAGTCAACAAGGGACAGGGACCGATGAGCAGTTCTTC.

This sequence joins TRBV2 and TRBJ1-5; maybe TRBD1 (6 bases). In germline, CDR1 is SNHLY, CDR2 FYNNEI. V shed 6 bases and J shed 2 bases, with 20 bases lying between them. There are 17 residues in the CDR3. The CDR3 DNA reads TGTGCCAGCAGCGCTATGAGCAACAGGGTTGGCAATCAGCCCCAGCATTTT. Protein sequence: CASSAMSNRVGNQPQHF.